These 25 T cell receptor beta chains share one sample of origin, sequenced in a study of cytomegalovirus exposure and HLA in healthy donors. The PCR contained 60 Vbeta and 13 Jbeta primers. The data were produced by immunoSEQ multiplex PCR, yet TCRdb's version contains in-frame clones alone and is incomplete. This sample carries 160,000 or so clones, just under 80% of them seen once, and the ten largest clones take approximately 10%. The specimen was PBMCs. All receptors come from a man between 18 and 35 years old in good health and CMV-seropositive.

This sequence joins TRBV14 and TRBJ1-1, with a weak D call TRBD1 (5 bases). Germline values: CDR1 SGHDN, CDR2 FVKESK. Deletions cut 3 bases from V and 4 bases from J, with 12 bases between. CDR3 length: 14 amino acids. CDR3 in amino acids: CASSHQGLGTEAFF. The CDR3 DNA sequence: TGTGCCAGCAGCCACCAGGGTCTGGGCACTGAAGCTTTCTTT.

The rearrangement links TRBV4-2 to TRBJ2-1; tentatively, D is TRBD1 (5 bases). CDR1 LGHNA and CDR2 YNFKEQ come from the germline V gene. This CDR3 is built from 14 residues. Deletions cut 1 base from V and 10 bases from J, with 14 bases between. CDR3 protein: CASSQAGASPEQFF. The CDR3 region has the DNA TGTGCCAGCAGCCAAGCTGGGGCAAGCCCCGAGCAGTTCTTC.

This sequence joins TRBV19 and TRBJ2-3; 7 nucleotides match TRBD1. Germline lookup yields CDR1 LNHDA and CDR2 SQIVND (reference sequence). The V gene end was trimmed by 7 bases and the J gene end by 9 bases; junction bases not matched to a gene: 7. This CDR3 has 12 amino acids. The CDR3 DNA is TGTGCCAGTAAGTTTCAAGGGGGCACGCAGTATTTT. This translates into CASKFQGGTQYF.

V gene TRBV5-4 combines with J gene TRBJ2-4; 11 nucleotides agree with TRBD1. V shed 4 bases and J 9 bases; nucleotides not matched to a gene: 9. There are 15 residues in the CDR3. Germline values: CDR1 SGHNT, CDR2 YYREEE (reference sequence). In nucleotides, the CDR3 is TGTGCCAGCAGCCCTGGGACAGGGGGGATTCGCATTCAGTACTTC. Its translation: CASSPGTGGIRIQYF.

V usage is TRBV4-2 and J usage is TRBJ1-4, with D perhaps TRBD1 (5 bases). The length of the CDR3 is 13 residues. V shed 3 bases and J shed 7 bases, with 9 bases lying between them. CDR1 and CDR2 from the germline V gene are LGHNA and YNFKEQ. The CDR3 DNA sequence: TGTGCCAGCAGCCACCACGACAGTGAAAAACTGTTTTTT. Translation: CASSHHDSEKLFF.

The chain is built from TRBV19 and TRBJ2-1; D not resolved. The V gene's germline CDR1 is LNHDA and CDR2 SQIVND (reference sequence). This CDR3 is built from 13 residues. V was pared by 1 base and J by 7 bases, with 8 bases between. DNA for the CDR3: TGTGCCAGTAGTATAGGGGCACCTAATGAGCAGTTCTTC. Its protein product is CASSIGAPNEQFF. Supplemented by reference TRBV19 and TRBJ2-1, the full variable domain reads DGGITQSPKYLFRKEGQNVTLSCEQNLNHDAMYWYRQDPGQGLRLIYYSQIVNDFQKGDIAEGYSVSREKKESFPLTVTSAQKNPTAFYLCASSIGAPNEQFFGPGTRLTVL.

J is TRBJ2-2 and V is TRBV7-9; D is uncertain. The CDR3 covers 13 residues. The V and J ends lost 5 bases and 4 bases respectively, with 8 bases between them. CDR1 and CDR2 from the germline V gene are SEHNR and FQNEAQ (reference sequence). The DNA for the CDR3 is TGTGCCAGCAGCCGAGTTTCCACCGGGGAGCTGTTTTTT. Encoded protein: CASSRVSTGELFF.

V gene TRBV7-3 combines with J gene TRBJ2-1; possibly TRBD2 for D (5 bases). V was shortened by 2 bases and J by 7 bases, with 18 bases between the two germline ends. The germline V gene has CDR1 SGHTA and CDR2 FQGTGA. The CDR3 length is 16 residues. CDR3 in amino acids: CASSLSTSGTRNEQFF. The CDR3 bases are TGTGCCAGCAGCTTATCCACTAGTGGAACTAGGAATGAGCAGTTCTTC.

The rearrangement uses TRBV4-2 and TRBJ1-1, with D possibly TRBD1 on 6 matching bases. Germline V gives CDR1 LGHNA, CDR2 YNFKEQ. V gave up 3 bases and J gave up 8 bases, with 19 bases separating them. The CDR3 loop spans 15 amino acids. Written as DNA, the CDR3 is TGTGCCAGCAGCCACGGAGACAGGTCCAAATTGGAAGCTTTCTTT. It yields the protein CASSHGDRSKLEAFF.

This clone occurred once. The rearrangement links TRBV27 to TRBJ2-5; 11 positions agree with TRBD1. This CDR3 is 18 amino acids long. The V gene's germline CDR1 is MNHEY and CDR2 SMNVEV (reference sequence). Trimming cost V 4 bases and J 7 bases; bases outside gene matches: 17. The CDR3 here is CASSSWTGGPVLSATQYF. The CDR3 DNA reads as TGTGCCAGCAGTTCCTGGACAGGGGGCCCCGTACTTTCCGCGACCCAGTACTTC.

The DNA of the CDR3 is TGTGCCAGCAGTTACTCGTCAGGGATCCCCTATGGCTACACCTTC. It encodes CASSYSSGIPYGYTF. This chain uses TRBV6-6 with TRBJ1-2; maybe TRBD1 (5 bases). V was cut by 0 bases and J by 4 bases, with 12 bases left in between. Germline-derived CDR1 and CDR2 are MNHNY and SVGAGI (reference sequence). This CDR3 comprises 15 residues.

The CDR3 nucleotides are TGTGCCAGCAGCGTACTCCGGGACAGCTACGAGCAGTACTTC. This codes for CASSVLRDSYEQYF. The rearrangement joins TRBV7-2 to TRBJ2-7; TRBD1 matches at 7 bases. Per the germline V gene, CDR1 is SGHTA and CDR2 is FQGNSA. Losses at the gene ends were 5 bases for V and 3 bases for J; bases not matched to a gene: 7. This CDR3 is built from 14 residues.

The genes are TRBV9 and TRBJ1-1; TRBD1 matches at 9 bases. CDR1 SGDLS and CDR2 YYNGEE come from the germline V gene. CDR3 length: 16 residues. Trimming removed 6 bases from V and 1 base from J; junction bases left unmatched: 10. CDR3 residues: CASKDGTGLPNTEAFF. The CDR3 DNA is TGTGCCAGCAAGGATGGGACAGGGCTGCCGAACACTGAAGCTTTCTTT.

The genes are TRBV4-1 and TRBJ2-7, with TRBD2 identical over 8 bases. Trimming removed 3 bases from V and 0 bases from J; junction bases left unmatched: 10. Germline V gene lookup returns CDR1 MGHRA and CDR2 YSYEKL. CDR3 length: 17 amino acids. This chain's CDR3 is CASSQTAPSGSSYEQYF. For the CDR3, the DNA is TGCGCCAGCAGCCAGACCGCTCCGAGCGGGAGCTCCTACGAGCAGTACTTC.

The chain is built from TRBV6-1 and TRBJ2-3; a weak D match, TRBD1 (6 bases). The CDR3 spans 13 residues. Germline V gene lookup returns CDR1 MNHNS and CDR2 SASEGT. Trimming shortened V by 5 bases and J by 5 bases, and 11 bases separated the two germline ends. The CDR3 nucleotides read TGTGCCAGCAGTTTAGGACAGAGAGATACGCAGTATTTT. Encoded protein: CASSLGQRDTQYF.

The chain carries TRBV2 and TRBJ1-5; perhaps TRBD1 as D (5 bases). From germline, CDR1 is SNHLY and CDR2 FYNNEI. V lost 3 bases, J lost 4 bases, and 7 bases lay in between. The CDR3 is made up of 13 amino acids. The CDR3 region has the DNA TGTGCCAGCAGTGACGGGGGGAATCAGCCCCAGCATTTT. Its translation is CASSDGGNQPQHF.

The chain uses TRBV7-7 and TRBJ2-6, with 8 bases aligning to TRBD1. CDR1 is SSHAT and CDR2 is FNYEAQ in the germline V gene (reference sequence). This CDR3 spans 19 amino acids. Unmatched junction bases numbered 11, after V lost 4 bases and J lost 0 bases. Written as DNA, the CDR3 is TGTGCCAGCAGCTCGGGACCGGGACAGGAAATCTCTGGGGCCAACGTCCTGACTTTC. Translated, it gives CASSSGPGQEISGANVLTF.

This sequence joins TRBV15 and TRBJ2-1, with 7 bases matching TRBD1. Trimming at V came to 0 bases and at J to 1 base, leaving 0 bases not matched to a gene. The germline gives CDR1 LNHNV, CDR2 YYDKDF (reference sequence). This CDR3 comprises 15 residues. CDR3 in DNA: TGTGCCACCAGCAGAGAACAGGGGTCCTACAATGAGCAGTTCTTC. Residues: CATSREQGSYNEQFF.

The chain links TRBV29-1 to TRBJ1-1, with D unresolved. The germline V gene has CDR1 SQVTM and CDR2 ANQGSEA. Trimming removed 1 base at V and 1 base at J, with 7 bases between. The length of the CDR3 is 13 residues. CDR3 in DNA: TGCAGCGTTGAAGGGGCTACGAACACTGAAGCTTTCTTT. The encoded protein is CSVEGATNTEAFF.

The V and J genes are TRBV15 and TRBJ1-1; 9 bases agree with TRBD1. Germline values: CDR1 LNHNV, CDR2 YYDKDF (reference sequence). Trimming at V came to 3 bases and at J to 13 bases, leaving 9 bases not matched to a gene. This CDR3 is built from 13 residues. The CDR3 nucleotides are TGTGCCACCAGCAGTTCGGGACAGGGCAACGGTTTCTTT. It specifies CATSSSGQGNGFF.

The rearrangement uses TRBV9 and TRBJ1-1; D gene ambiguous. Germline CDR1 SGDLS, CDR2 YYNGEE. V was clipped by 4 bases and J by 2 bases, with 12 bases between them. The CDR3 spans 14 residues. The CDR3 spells CASSSDGINTEAFF. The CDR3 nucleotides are TGTGCCAGCAGCTCCGACGGGATCAACACTGAAGCTTTCTTT.

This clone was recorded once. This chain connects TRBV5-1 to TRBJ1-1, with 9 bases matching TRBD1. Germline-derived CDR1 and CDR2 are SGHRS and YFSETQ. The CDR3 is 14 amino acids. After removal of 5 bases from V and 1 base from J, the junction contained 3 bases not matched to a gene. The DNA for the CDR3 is TGCGCCAGCAGGGGACAGGGCCCGAACACTGAAGCTTTCTTT. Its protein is CASRGQGPNTEAFF. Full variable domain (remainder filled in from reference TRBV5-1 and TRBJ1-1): KAGVTQTPRYLIKTRGQQVTLSCSPISGHRSVSWYQQTPGQGLQFLFEYFSETQRNKGNFPGRFSGRQFSNSRSEMNVSTLELGDSALYLCASRGQGPNTEAFFGQGTRLTVV.

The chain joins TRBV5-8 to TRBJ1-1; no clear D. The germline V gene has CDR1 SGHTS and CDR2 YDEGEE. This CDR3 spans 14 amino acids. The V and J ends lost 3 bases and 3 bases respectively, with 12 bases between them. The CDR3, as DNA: TGTGCCAGCAGCTCTCTTGAGGTGTACACTGAAGCTTTCTTT. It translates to CASSSLEVYTEAFF.

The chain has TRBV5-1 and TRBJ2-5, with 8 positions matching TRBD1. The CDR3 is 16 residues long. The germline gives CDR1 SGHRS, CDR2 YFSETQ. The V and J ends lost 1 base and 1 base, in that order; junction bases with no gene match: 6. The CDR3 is CASSLLRGRSQETQYF. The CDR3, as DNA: TGCGCCAGCAGCTTGCTCAGGGGGCGCTCCCAAGAGACCCAGTACTTC.

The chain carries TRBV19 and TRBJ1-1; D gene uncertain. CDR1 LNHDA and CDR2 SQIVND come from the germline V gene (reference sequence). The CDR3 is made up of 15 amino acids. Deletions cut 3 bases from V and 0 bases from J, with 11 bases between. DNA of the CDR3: TGTGCCAGTAGTATGATAGACGGGATGAACACTGAAGCTTTCTTT. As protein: CASSMIDGMNTEAFF.